Listed here are 3 T cell receptor beta chains from one sample, sequenced in a study of control samples from healthy donors and cancer patients. Sequencing used immunoSEQ multiplex PCR; TCRdb keeps in-frame clones, though not all of them. There are 99,000 or so clones in the sample; about 83% occur only once, and approximately 13% lies in the top ten. Sequenced input: blood. The source of these receptors is a woman aged 50 to 60 in good health.

The chain joins TRBV9 to TRBJ2-7; possibly TRBD1 for D (7 bases). This CDR3 has 13 amino acids. Germline-derived CDR1 and CDR2 are SGDLS and YYNGEE. Trimming cost V 7 bases and J 5 bases, with 16 bases left between them. The DNA of the CDR3 is TGTGCCAGCGGAGGGGGCAGGGGGGACGAGCAGTACTTC. This encodes CASGGGRGDEQYF.

CDR3 sequence (DNA): TGCGCCAGCAGCGAAGGACAGGGTTTTAACACCGGGGAGCTGTTTTTT. Translated: CASSEGQGFNTGELFF. This chain uses TRBV5-1 with TRBJ2-2, with 8 bases identical to TRBD1. This CDR3 spans 16 amino acids. Trimming removed 4 bases from V and 2 bases from J; junction bases left unmatched: 7. Germline loops: CDR1 SGHRS, CDR2 YFSETQ. Using reference TRBV5-1 and TRBJ2-2 for the parts outside the CDR3, the full variable domain is KAGVTQTPRYLIKTRGQQVTLSCSPISGHRSVSWYQQTPGQGLQFLFEYFSETQRNKGNFPGRFSGRQFSNSRSEMNVSTLELGDSALYLCASSEGQGFNTGELFFGEGSRLTVL.

The genes are TRBV5-6 and TRBJ2-3; 7 nucleotides line up with TRBD1. This CDR3 has 15 amino acids. CDR1 and CDR2 from the germline V gene are SGHDT and YYEEEE. V trimming: 0 bases; J trimming: 3 bases; junction bases outside the gene matches: 4. The CDR3 DNA reads as TGTGCCAGCAGCTTGGGGACAGGAAGGACAGATACGCAGTATTTT. The encoded protein is CASSLGTGRTDTQYF.